The subject of this entry is one T cell receptor (beta chain). Its cognate antigen is unknown. The sample originates from a study of T-cell reconstitution after alpha-beta-depleted transplantation in children. General study results and limits: Most T-cell counts and diversity one year after the transplant came from T cells that were newly produced. Reports say that about two months after transplant, the alpha-beta T cells came out of several hundred graft clones that had expanded. Some patients showed high day-60 TCRbeta diversity, which derived from surviving recipient T cells and thymic progenitors.

This CDR3 is 12 amino acids long. Trimming left V 6 bases short and J 0 bases short, with 9 bases between. Germline values: CDR1 DFQATT, CDR2 SNEGSKA (reference sequence). This sample's TCRbeta library carried unique molecular identifier barcodes. Each CDR3 protein is one row after TCRdb ran MiXCR on the PCR reads. Of about 440,000 distinct CDR3 sequences in the sample, over 40% were seen once. The material sequenced was PBMCs, taken before TCRalphabeta/CD19-depleted stem cell transplant. This receptor was identified in a girl aged 2 to 10 with aplastic anemia, due to receive a stem cell transplant. The rearrangement uses TRBV20-1 and TRBJ2-7, with no clear D. CDR3 bases: TGCAGTGCCGAGACCCACTCCTACGAGCAGTACTTC. Translating gives CSAETHSYEQYF.